The 4 T cell receptor beta chains presented below share a single source sample, sequenced in a study of blood T cell repertoires in COVID-19. Repertoires were generated with immunoSEQ multiplex PCR, while TCRdb's copy carries only in-frame clones and drops some. The sample has 490,000 or so clones; roughly nine tenths are singletons. Sequences were obtained from PBMCs or T cells enriched from blood (not recorded which). The receptors stem from a woman aged 60-75 years who had recovered from COVID-19.

The V and J genes are TRBV21-1 and TRBJ2-3; the tabulated D call, TRBD2, remains unverified against the DNA. TRBV21-1 represents a pseudogene. The CDR3 length is 12 residues. This chain's CDR3 is CASSTCTDTQYF. DNA for the CDR3: TGTGCCAGCAGCACCTGCACAGATACGCAGTATTTT.

This clone has a handful of counts. The chain recombines TRBV7-8 with TRBJ2-7, with a tentative D call TRBD2 (6 bases). CDR3 length: 12 amino acids. CDR1 is SGHVS and CDR2 is FQNEAQ in the germline V gene. Trimming removed 2 bases at V and 6 bases at J, with 8 bases between. The CDR3: CASSLRGTEQYV. CDR3 coding DNA: TGTGCCAGCAGCTTACGGGGGACCGAGCAGTACGTC.

J is TRBJ1-3 and V is TRBV21-1; TRBD1, the D gene given by the table, was not confirmed from the DNA. TRBV21-1 is deemed a pseudogene. This CDR3 has 15 residues. The CDR3 region is CAVHSPVYSGNTIYF. The CDR3 bases are TGTGCCGTCCACAGTCCGGTCTACTCTGGAAACACCATATATTTT.

V and J are TRBV10-3 and TRBJ2-5; 7 nucleotides line up with TRBD1. Germline CDR1 and CDR2: ENHRY and SYGVKD. V lost 7 bases to trimming and J lost 4 bases; unmatched junction nucleotides: 0. The CDR3 is 11 residues long. Here the CDR3 reads CAIKGAETQYF. In DNA form, the CDR3 reads TGTGCCATCAAGGGGGCAGAGACCCAGTACTTC.